This T cell receptor beta chain was retrieved from a study of metastatic and nonmetastatic thyroid tumors. Across the whole study: Thyroid patients, malignant and benign, had repertoires compared across blood and tumor or nodule tissue.

This clone was picked up many times. What it binds is not known. Germline and junction disagree at one end, which may indicate a read error. In the original analysis: Construction of a distant-metastasis classifier for papillary thyroid cancer relied on CDR3 differences across clinicopathological groups. TCRdb recomputed clones from the PCR reads via MiXCR. The V and J calls, along with clone size, are taken from TCRdb and not from the paper's own processing. Seen here are roughly 93,000 clones, roughly 13% observed once, and the top ten hold approximately 10%. The entire patient cohort was treatment-naive prior to thyroid surgery. Study results and limitations: Malignant thyroid tumors reportedly exceeded benign nodules significantly in TCR beta diversity, with the difference appearing in blood and tumor.

CDR1 and CDR2 (germline): SEHNR, FQNEAQ (reference sequence). The CDR3 consists of 13 residues. The sequence was collected from a female donor with papillary thyroid cancer or a benign thyroid nodule (not recorded which). Some clones in this sample may be carry-over from other donors' samples. V and J are TRBV7-9 and TRBJ2-3, with TRBD2 matching over 7 bases. The sample consisted of blood. The DNA of the CDR3 is TGTGCCAGCAGCTTAGCGCCCGGGGATCCCGGGAGGTTT. Encoded protein: CASSLAPGDPGRF.